This TCR beta chain was sequenced for a study of CD8+ T cells in alopecia areata. In the study overall: Treatment comprised oral tofacitinib, 5 to 10 mg twice daily, in treated patients. Study results and limitations: Clarity of TCR sharing across patients fell short of that in mice, possibly HLA-related.

In regard to this clone: Its antigen remains unidentified.

In each case, RNA was isolated and then reverse transcribed into cDNA as the sequencing template. Clones were read by immunoSEQ multiplex PCR, and TCRdb kept only the in-frame ones, dropping some. The table records 45,000 to 70,000 clones, approximately 96% of them present only once. The researchers isolated CD4+ and CD8+ T cells from PBMCs by sorting. V shed 3 bases and J 4 bases; nucleotides not matched to a gene: 2. Germline V lookup: CDR1 SGHVS, CDR2 FQNEAQ. The CDR3 runs 15 residues. The TCR sequence derives from a human donor with alopecia areata. The sequencing used CD8+ T cells sorted from blood, collected at week 0. This chain uses TRBV7-8 with TRBJ2-7, with TRBD2 identical over 14 bases. The CDR3 bases are TGTGCCAGCAGCTTTGGGACTAGCGGGGGTTACGAGCAGTACTTC. Its protein product is CASSFGTSGGYEQYF.